This T cell receptor beta chain was sequenced for a study of read filtering for tumor transcriptome and immune sequencing. On the study more broadly: Patients were some 16 male and roughly 15 female, mean age roughly 68 years, range roughly 47 to 80. Whole-transcriptome libraries were prepared after DNase treatment. Study observations and caveats: Compared with RNA-seq, IR-seq gave much higher clonotype depth and reliability.

CDR1 SNHLY and CDR2 FYNNEI come from the germline V gene. The CDR3 is 15 residues long. V lost 6 bases and J lost 7; bases outside the gene matches: 7. Ten or more counts support this clonotype. The antigen remains unidentified. From about 0.4 ug of RNA, a library with molecular barcoded alpha/delta and beta/gamma adaptors was made. TCRdb itself ran the reads through MiXCR, one entry per CDR3 protein. This table holds about 50,000 distinct CDR3 sequences, about 19% found once. The sequence was obtained from a donor over 35 with multiple myeloma. Sequencing was done on a sample of a population of CD138-negative cells sorted from bone marrow. The chain carries TRBV2 and TRBJ2-1; 12 positions match TRBD2. The CDR3 DNA reads as TGTGCCAGCAGCAAGACTAGCGGGAGATGGAATGAGCAGTTCTTC. This sequence encodes CASSKTSGRWNEQFF. The complete variable domain, with remaining parts taken from reference TRBV2 and TRBJ2-1, reads EPEVTQTPSHQVTQMGQEVILRCVPISNHLYFYWYRQILGQKVEFLVSFYNNEISEKSEIFDDQFSVERPDGSNFTLKIRSTKLEDSAMYFCASSKTSGRWNEQFFGPGTRLTVL.